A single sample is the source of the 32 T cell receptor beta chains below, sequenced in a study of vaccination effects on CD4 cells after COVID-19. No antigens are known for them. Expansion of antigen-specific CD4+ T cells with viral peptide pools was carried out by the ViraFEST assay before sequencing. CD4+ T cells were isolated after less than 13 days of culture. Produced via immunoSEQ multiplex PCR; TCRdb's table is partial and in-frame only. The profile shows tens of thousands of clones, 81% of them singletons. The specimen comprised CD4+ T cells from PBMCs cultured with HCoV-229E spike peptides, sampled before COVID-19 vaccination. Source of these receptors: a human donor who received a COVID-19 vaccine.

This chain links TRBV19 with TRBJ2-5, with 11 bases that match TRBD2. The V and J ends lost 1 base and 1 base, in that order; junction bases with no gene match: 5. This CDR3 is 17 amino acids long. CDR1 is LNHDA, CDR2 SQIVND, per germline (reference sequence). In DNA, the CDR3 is TGTGCCAGTAGTATAGCTGGGCTAGCGGGGGGCCAAGAGACCCAGTACTTC. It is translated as CASSIAGLAGGQETQYF.

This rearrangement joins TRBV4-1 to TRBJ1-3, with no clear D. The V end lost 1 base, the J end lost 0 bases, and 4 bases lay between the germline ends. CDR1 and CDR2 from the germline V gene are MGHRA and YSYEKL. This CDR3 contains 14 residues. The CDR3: CASSQAPSGNTIYF. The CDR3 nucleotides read TGCGCCAGCAGCCAAGCCCCCTCTGGAAACACCATATATTTT.

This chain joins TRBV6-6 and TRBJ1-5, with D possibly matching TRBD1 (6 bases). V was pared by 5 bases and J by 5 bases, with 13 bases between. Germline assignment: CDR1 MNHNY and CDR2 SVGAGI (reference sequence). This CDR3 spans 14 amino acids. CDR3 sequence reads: CASSRDTTYQPQHF. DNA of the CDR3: TGTGCCAGCAGTCGGGACACCACTTATCAGCCCCAGCATTTT.

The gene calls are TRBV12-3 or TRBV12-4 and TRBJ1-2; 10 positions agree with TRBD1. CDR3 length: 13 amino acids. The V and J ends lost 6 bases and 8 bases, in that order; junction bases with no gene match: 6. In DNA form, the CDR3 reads TGTGCCAGCAGCAGCGGGACAGGGGTGGGCTACACCTTC. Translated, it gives CASSSGTGVGYTF.

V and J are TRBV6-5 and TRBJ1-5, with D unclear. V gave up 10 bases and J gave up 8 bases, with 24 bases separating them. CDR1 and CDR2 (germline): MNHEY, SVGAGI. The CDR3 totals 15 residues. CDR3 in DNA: TGTGCCACAACGGGCGAGGGCTTACGCGTAGAGCCCCAGCATTTT. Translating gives CATTGEGLRVEPQHF.

CDR3 protein: CASRQGSICHEQYV. The DNA of the CDR3 is TGTGCCAGCAGACAAGGCTCTATCTGCCACGAGCAGTACGTC. The chain joins TRBV6-5 to TRBJ2-7; no clear D gene. This CDR3 contains 14 residues. Germline V lookup: CDR1 MNHEY, CDR2 SVGAGI. With 6 bases removed from V and 5 bases from J, the gap between germline ends came to 17 bases.

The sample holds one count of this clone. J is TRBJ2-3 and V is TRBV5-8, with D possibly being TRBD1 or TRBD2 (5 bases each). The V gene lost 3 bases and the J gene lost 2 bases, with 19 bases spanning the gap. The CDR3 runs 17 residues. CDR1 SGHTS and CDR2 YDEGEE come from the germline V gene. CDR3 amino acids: CASSYGRGTESTDTQYF. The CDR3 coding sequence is TGTGCCAGCAGCTACGGACGAGGGACGGAATCCACAGATACGCAGTATTTT. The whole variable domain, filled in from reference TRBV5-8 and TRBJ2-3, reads EAGVTQSPTHLIKTRGQQATLRCSPISGHTSVYWYQQALGLGLQFLLWYDEGEERNRGNFPPRFSGRQFPNYSSELNVNALELEDSALYLCASSYGRGTESTDTQYFGPGTRLTVL.

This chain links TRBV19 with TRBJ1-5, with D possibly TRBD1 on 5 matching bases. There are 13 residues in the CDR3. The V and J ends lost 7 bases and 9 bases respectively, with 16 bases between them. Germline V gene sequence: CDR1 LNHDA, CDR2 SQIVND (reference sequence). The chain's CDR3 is CASTGTRSGPQHF. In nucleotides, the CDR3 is TGTGCCAGTACGGGGACCCGGAGTGGGCCCCAGCATTTT.

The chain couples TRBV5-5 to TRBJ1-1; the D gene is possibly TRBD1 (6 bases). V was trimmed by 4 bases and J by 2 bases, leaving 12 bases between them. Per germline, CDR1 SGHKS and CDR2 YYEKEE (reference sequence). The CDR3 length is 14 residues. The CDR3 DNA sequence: TGTGCCAGCAGCCAACAGGGAACCAACACTGAAGCTTTCTTT. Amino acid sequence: CASSQQGTNTEAFF. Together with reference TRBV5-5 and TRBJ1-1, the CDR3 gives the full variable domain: DAGVTQSPTHLIKTRGQQVTLRCSPISGHKSVSWYQQVLGQGPQFIFQYYEKEERGRGNFPDRFSARQFPNYSSELNVNALLLGDSALYLCASSQQGTNTEAFFGQGTRLTVV.

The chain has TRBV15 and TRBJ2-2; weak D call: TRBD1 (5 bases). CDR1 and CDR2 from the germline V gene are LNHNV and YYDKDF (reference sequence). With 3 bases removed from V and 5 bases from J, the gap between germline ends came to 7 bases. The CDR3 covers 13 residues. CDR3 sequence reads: CATSSKGTGELFF. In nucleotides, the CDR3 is TGTGCCACCAGCAGCAAGGGGACCGGGGAGCTGTTTTTT. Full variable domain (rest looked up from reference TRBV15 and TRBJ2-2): DAMVIQNPRYQVTQFGKPVTLSCSQTLNHNVMYWYQQKSSQAPKLLFHYYDKDFNNEADTPDNFQSRRPNTSFCFLDIRSPGLGDTAMYLCATSSKGTGELFFGEGSRLTVL.

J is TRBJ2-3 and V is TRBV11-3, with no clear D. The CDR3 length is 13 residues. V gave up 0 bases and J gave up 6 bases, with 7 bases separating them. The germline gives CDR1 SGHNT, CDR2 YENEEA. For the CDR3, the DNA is TGTGCCAGCAGCTTAGATCGTATGGATACGCAGTATTTT. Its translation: CASSLDRMDTQYF.

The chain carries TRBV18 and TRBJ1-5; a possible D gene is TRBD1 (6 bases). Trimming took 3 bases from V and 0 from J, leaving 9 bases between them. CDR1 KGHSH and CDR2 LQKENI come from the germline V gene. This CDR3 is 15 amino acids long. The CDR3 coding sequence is TGTGCCAGCTCACCGAAACAGGGTAGCAATCAGCCCCAGCATTTT. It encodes CASSPKQGSNQPQHF.

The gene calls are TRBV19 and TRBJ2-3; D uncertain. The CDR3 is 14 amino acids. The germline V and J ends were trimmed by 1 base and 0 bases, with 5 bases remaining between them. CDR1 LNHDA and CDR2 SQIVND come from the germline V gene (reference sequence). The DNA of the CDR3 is TGTGCCAGTAGTATAGCCGGGAGCACAGATACGCAGTATTTT. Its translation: CASSIAGSTDTQYF.

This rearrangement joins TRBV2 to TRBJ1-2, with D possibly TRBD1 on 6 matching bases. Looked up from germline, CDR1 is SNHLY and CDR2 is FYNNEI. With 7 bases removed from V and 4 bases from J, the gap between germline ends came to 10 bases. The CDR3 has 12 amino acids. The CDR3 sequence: CASTGQIYGYTF. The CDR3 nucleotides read TGTGCCAGCACGGGACAAATCTATGGCTACACCTTC.

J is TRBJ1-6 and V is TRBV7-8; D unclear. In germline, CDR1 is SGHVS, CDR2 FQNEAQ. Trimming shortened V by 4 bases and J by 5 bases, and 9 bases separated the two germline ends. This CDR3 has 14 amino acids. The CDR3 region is CASSSKVDNSPLHF. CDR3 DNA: TGTGCCAGCAGCTCGAAGGTGGATAATTCACCCCTCCACTTT.

CDR3 nucleotides: TGTGCCAGCAGTAGACAGGGAAGTGACTATGGCTACACCTTC. Encoded protein: CASSRQGSDYGYTF. The V call is TRBV6-5, the J call TRBJ1-2; the match to TRBD1 covers 7 bases. V dropped 5 bases and J dropped 3; count of bases not matched to a gene: 6. CDR3 length: 14 residues. The V gene's germline CDR1 is MNHEY and CDR2 SVGAGI.

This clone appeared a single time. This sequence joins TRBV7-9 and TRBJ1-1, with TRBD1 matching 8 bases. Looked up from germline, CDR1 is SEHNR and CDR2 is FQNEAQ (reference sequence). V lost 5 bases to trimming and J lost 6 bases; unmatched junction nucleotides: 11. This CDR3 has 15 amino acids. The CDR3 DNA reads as TGTGCCAGCAGCGCCGACAGGGGTAAAGGGCCTGAAGCTTTCTTT. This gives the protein CASSADRGKGPEAFF.

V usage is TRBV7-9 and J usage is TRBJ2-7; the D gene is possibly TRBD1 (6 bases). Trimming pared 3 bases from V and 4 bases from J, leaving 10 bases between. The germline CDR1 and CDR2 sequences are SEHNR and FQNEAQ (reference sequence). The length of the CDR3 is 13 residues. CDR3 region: CASSLLQGYEQYV. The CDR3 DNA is TGTGCCAGCAGCTTGCTACAGGGTTACGAGCAGTACGTC.

The DNA for the CDR3 is TGCAGCGTTCAGGGGGGATACTCCTACAATGAGCAGTTCTTC. Its protein product is CSVQGGYSYNEQFF. The gene calls are TRBV29-1 and TRBJ2-1; a possible D gene is TRBD1 (7 bases). The ends were cut back, 5 bases at V and 0 bases at J, with 11 bases in the middle. There are 14 residues in the CDR3. Germline loops: CDR1 SQVTM, CDR2 ANQGSEA.

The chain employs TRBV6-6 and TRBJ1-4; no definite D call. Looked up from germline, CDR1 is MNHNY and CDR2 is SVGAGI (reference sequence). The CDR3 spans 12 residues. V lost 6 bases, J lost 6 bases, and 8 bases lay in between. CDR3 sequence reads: CASSMPYEKLFF. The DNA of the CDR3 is TGTGCCAGCAGCATGCCCTATGAAAAACTGTTTTTT.

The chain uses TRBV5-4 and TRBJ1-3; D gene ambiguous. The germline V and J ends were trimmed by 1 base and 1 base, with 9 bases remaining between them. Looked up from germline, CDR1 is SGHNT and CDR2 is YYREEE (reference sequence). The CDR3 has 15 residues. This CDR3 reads CASSLRAESGNTIYF. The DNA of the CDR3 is TGTGCCAGCAGCTTGAGGGCAGAGTCTGGAAACACCATATATTTT.

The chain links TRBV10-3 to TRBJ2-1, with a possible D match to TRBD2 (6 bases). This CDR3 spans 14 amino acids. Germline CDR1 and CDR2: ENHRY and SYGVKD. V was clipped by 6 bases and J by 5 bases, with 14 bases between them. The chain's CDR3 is CAISSSGSHNEQFF. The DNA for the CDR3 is TGTGCCATCAGCAGCAGCGGGTCCCACAATGAGCAGTTCTTC.

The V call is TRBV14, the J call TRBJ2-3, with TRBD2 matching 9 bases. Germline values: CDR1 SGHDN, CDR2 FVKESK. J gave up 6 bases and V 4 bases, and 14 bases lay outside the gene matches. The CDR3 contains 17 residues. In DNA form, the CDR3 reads TGTGCCAGCAGCCGACGGGGGAGCGGGGGGTCCCCCGATACGCAGTATTTT. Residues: CASSRRGSGGSPDTQYF.

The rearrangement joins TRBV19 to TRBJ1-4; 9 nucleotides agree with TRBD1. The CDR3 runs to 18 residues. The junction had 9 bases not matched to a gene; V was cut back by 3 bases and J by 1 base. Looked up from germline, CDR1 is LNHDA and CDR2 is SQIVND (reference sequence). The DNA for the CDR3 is TGTGCCAGTAGTATCGACCGGGACAGGGTTGGAACTAATGAAAAACTGTTTTTT. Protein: CASSIDRDRVGTNEKLFF.

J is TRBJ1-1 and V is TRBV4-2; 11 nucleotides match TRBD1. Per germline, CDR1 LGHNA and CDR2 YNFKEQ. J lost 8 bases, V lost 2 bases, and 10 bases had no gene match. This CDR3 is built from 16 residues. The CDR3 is CASSQRAGTGGYEAFF. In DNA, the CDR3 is TGTGCCAGCAGCCAACGTGCCGGGACAGGGGGATACGAAGCTTTCTTT.

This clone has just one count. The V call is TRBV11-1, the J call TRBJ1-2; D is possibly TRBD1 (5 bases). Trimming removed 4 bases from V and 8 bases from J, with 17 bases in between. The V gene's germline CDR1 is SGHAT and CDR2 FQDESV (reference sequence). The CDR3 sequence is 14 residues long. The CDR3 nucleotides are TGTGCCAGCAGCTCCCCCCGGGACGCTCAGGGCTACACCTTC. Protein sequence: CASSSPRDAQGYTF.

CDR3 residues: CASSGGSQGPNTEAFF. The CDR3, as DNA: TGTGCCAGCAGCGGCGGATCACAGGGTCCGAACACTGAAGCTTTCTTT. The gene calls are TRBV7-9 and TRBJ1-1, with D possibly TRBD1 on 6 matching bases. V gave up 5 bases and J gave up 1 base, with 17 bases separating them. CDR3 length equals 16 residues. Germline V gives CDR1 SEHNR, CDR2 FQNEAQ (reference sequence).

This CDR3 reads CASSYWMGPANTEAFF. The CDR3 nucleotides read TGTGCCAGCAGTTATTGGATGGGACCCGCGAACACTGAAGCTTTCTTT. The genes are TRBV6-5 and TRBJ1-1; the D gene is possibly TRBD1 (5 bases). The CDR3 has 16 residues. V lost 3 bases and J lost 1, with 15 bases in between. Germline V CDR1 and CDR2: MNHEY, SVGAGI.

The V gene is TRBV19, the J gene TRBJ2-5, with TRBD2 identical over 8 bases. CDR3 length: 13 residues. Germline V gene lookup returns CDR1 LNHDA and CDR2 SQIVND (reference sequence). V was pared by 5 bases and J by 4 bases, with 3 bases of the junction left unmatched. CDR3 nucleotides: TGTGCCAGTAGTGGTAGCGGGGTAGAGACCCAGTACTTC. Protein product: CASSGSGVETQYF.

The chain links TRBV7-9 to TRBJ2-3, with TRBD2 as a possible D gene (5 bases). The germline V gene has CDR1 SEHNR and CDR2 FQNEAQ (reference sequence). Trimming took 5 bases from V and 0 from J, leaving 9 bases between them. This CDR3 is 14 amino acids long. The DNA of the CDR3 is TGTGCCAGCAGCGAAGGAGGTAGCACAGATACGCAGTATTTT. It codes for CASSEGGSTDTQYF.

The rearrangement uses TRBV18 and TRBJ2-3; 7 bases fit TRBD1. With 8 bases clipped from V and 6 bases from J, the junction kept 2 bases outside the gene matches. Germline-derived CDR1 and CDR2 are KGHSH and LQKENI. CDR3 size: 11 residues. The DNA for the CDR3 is TGTGCCAGCCAACAGGGGGATACGCAGTATTTT. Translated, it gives CASQQGDTQYF.

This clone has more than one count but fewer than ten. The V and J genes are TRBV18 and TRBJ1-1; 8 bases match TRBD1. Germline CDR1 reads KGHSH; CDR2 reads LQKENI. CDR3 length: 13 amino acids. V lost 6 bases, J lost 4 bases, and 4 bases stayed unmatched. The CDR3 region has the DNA TGTGCCAGCTCCTTCACAGGGGGCACTGAAGCTTTCTTT. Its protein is CASSFTGGTEAFF.